The rows below give T cell receptor beta chains drawn from one sample of a study of T cell responses to AZD1222 COVID-19 vaccine. Data came from immunoSEQ multiplex PCR; TCRdb stores just in-frame clones and leaves some out. This table holds around 180,000 clones, around 90% found once. The source material was peripheral blood, sampled on day 0 of AZD1222 vaccination. These receptors came from an adult in good health. Both conserved end residues are part of each CDR3. D genes are given only for firm matches. Size values are once, few and many counts, or a class for expanded clones, and some rows have none.

>-|TRBJ2-7|TRBV12-3/TRBV12-4|-
CASSLGARGEQYF
TGTGCCAGCAGTTTAGGTGCTCGGGGGGAGCAGTACTTC
>-|TRBJ2-5|TRBV6-5|-
CASSYAIGVAGETQYF
TGTGCCAGCAGTTACGCTATAGGGGTCGCGGGAGAGACCCAGTACTTC
>-|TRBJ2-7|TRBV6-6|TRBD2
CASTKAGGDYEQYF
TGTGCCAGCACCAAAGCGGGAGGGGATTACGAGCAGTACTTC
>few|TRBJ2-3|TRBV2|-
CASSDSASTDTQYF
TGTGCCAGCAGTGATTCGGCTAGCACAGATACGCAGTATTTT
>-|TRBJ1-4|TRBV6-5|-
CASSTRTEILKLFF
TGTGCCAGCAGTACCCGGACGGAGATCCTTAAACTGTTTTTT
>-|TRBJ1-4|TRBV7-6|TRBD1
CASSPTTGNEKLFF
TGTGCCAGCAGCCCTACGACAGGGAATGAAAAACTGTTTTTT
>-|TRBJ2-1|TRBV12-3/TRBV12-4|-
CASSFRDNEQFF
TGTGCCAGCAGTTTTCGGGACAATGAGCAGTTCTTC
>-|TRBJ2-3|TRBV27|TRBD2
CASSFRAGTSGSVADTQYF
TGTGCCAGCAGTTTTAGGGCGGGGACTAGCGGGAGTGTTGCAGATACGCAGTATTTT
>few|TRBJ2-2|TRBV9|TRBD1
CASSVGQGVRTGELFF
TGTGCCAGCAGCGTCGGACAGGGGGTGAGGACCGGGGAGCTGTTTTTT
>once|TRBJ1-2|TRBV7-3|-
CASSPGANYGYTF
TGTGCCAGCAGCCCAGGGGCTAACTATGGCTACACCTTC
>-|TRBJ1-1|TRBV27|-
CASSPSAGGTEAFF
TGTGCCAGCAGCCCCTCCGCTGGGGGGACTGAAGCTTTCTTT
>-|TRBJ2-5|TRBV25-1|-
CASSDGAGQETQYF
TGTGCCAGCAGTGATGGTGCAGGACAAGAGACCCAGTACTTC